The present TCR beta chain was sequenced within a study of radiotherapy plus CTLA-4 blockade in lung cancer. V was clipped by 2 bases and J by 6 bases; unmatched bases: 4. This CDR3 is 17 amino acids long. Per the germline V gene, CDR1 is SGHTA and CDR2 is FQGNSA. Regarding the study as a whole: Best predicting response, reportedly, were early blood T cell clone dynamics, with interferon-beta. Following radiotherapy plus ipilimumab, tumor-derived TCR clones expanded in the blood.

Some clones are missing from TCRdb's copy, which holds only in-frame ones; the method was immunoSEQ multiplex PCR. The data contain roughly 51,000 clones, 65% to 90% of them singletons. CTLA-4 blockade with ipilimumab, together with focal radiation, was given to patients with chemo-refractory metastatic non-small-cell lung cancer. Of note for this clone: Its antigen is not identified.

This TCR came from a human donor with non-small cell lung cancer that progressed on radiotherapy plus ipilimumab. Some clones in this sample may be carry-over from other donors' samples. The chain links TRBV7-2 to TRBJ2-2; the match to TRBD2 covers 15 bases. Sequencing was performed on peripheral blood, taken from a patient treated with radiotherapy plus ipilimumab. CDR3 residues: CASSLMGLAGGPGELFF. The CDR3 DNA reads as TGTGCCAGCAGCTTAATGGGACTAGCGGGAGGACCCGGGGAGCTGTTTTTT.